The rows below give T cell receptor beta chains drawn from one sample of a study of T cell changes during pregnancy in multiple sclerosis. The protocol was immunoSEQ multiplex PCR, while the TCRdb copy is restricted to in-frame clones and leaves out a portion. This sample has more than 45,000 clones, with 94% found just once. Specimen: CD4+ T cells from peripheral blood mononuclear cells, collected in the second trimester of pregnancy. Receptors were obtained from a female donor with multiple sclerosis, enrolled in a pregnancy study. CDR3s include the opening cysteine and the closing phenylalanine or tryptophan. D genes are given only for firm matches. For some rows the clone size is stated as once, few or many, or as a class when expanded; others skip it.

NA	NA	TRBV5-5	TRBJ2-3	TGTGCCAGCAGCCTCTCCACTAGCCCAGCTAGCACAGATACGCAGTATTTT	CASSLSTSPASTDTQYF
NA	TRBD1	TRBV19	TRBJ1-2	TGTGCCAGTAGTATGGGTCCAGGGGGCGTTTATGGCTACACCTTC	CASSMGPGGVYGYTF
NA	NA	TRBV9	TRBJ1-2	TGTGCCAGCAGCGTTGAATCCGGACACGTTCAAACGAACTATGGCTACACCTTC	CASSVESGHVQTNYGYTF
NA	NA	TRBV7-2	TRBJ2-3	TGTGCCAGCAGTGAAGGGGGACACACAAGACCCTTAGATACGCAGTATTTT	CASSEGGHTRPLDTQYF
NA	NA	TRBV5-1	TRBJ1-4	TGCGCCAGCAGCTTGGACAGTTCGACCGCAACTAATGAAAAACTGTTTTTT	CASSLDSSTATNEKLFF
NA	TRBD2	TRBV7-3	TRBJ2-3	TGTGCCAGCAGCTCAGCGGGGGGGCCGGGAACGCAGTATTTT	CASSSAGGPGTQYF
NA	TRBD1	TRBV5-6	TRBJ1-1	TGTGCCAGCAGCCGGGACAGGGTCATGAACACTGAAGCTTTCTTT	CASSRDRVMNTEAFF
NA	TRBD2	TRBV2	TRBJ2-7	TGTGCCAGCAGTTCGGTTAGCGGGGGTATATCCTACGAGCAGTACTTC	CASSSVSGGISYEQYF
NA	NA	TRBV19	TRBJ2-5	TGTGCCAGTAGTATAGGCGGGGGCGAAGAGACCCAGTACTTC	CASSIGGGEETQYF
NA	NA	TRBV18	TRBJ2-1	TGTGCCAGCTCACCCCGGAGAACTTATGAGCAGTTCTTC	CASSPRRTYEQFF
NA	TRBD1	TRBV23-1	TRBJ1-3	TGCGCCAGTAGACGGGGACAGGGAAGGCCTGGAAACACCATATATTTT	CASRRGQGRPGNTIYF
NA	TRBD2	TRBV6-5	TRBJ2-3	TGTGCCAGCAGTTACGACGGGGGGAACACAGATACGCAGTATTTT	CASSYDGGNTDTQYF
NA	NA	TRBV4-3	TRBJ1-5	TGCGCCAGCAGCCAAGACTTGTTGGAGCAGCCCCAGCATTTT	CASSQDLLEQPQHF
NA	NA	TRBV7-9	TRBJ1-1	TGTGCCAGCAGCTTACACCAGGGGCGAACTGAAGCTTTCTTT	CASSLHQGRTEAFF
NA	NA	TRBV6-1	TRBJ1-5	TGTGCCAGCAGTGAAGCCGGGGGATACAATCAGCCCCAGCATTTT	CASSEAGGYNQPQHF
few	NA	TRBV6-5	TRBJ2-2	TGTGCCAGCAGTTACTTGGGACACGGAAACACCGGGGAGCTGTTTTTT	CASSYLGHGNTGELFF
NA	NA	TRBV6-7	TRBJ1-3	TGTGCCAGCAGTTACTGGTGCTCGGGTATCGGAAACACCATATATTTT	CASSYWCSGIGNTIYF
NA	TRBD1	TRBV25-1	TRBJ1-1	TGTGCCAGCAGTCCCCCGACAGGGGGGGTCACTGAAGCTTTCTTT	CASSPPTGGVTEAFF